The next 4 T cell receptor beta chains were all read from a single sample in a study of blood T cell repertoires in COVID-19. The repertoire was sequenced with immunoSEQ multiplex PCR; TCRdb's copy has only in-frame clones and lacks some. The sample consists of 100,000 to 150,000 clones, more than 60% of them appearing once. Sample: peripheral blood. The receptor set was obtained from a woman in her 70s with acute or convalescent COVID-19.

The chain recombines TRBV27 with TRBJ1-1; D is undetermined. The CDR3 is 15 residues long. V shed 9 bases and J shed 4 bases, with 21 bases lying between them. Per the germline V gene, CDR1 is MNHEY and CDR2 is SMNVEV (reference sequence). Written as DNA, the CDR3 is TGTGCCAGACCCCCAAGCGGCAGGCGAGGCACTGAAGCTTTCTTT. The encoded protein is CARPPSGRRGTEAFF.

The V call is TRBV7-6, the J call TRBJ2-7, with 9 nucleotides matching TRBD1. CDR3 length: 14 amino acids. Trimming at V came to 1 base and at J to 3 bases, leaving 1 base not matched to a gene. Germline V gives CDR1 SGHVS, CDR2 FNYEAQ. The CDR3 DNA follows: TGTGCCAGCAGCTTAGGGACAGGGGTCTACGAGCAGTACTTC. It encodes CASSLGTGVYEQYF.

This rearrangement joins TRBV4-3 to TRBJ2-1, with 7 bases aligning to TRBD2. J gave up 11 bases and V 0 bases, and 10 bases lay outside the gene matches. This CDR3 has 15 amino acids. In germline, CDR1 is LGHNA, CDR2 YSLEER. This chain's CDR3 is CASSQDGRGGDQQFF. The DNA of the CDR3 is TGCGCCAGCAGCCAAGATGGGAGGGGTGGGGATCAGCAGTTCTTC.

The chain recombines TRBV7-2 with TRBJ2-7; D perhaps matches TRBD2 (5 bases). V lost 4 bases and J 1 base, leaving 14 bases between the germline ends. CDR3 length equals 15 residues. The germline gives CDR1 SGHTA, CDR2 FQGNSA. The CDR3: CASSSWGAPSYEQYF. The CDR3 nucleotides read TGTGCCAGCAGCTCCTGGGGAGCCCCATCCTACGAGCAGTACTTC.